The source of this TCR beta chain is a study of molecular identifiers for immune sequencing clone quantification. Trimming removed 4 bases from V and 0 bases from J, with 5 bases in between. Germline loops: CDR1 SQVTM, CDR2 ANQGSEA. The CDR3 totals 12 residues. TCRdb independently ran MiXCR on the PCR reads; one entry per CDR3 protein. The data hold more than 450,000 distinct CDR3 sequences, with about a fifth observed a single time. This clonotype was recorded at least ten times. The receptor's source is a human donor in good health. Some libraries in this study had Jurkat cell RNA spiked in. V is TRBV29-1 and J is TRBJ2-3, with no clear D. The sample taken for sequencing was naive CD8+ T cells from blood, with Jurkat cell RNA spiked in. Sample subset: FACS-sorted CD8+CD4-CCR7+CD45RA+ naive T cells. This CDR3 is CSVGASTDTQYF. DNA for the CDR3: TGCAGCGTTGGGGCTAGCACAGATACGCAGTATTTT.